Shown below are 7 T cell receptor beta chains from a single sample sequenced in a study of graft-versus-host responses after intestinal transplantation. Their specific antigens are unknown. TCRdb's table, derived via immunoSEQ multiplex PCR, lists solely in-frame clones and lacks some. The table has some 120,000 clones, more than 90% seen once. The sequences come from unstimulated CD4+ T cells sorted from spleen or lymph node cells, collected before intestinal transplant. The source is a human donor who received an intestinal transplant.

The rearrangement links TRBV2 to TRBJ1-5; TRBD1 is a possible D gene (6 bases). This CDR3 comprises 14 residues. Trimming shortened V by 6 bases and J by 3 bases, and 12 bases separated the two germline ends. Germline loops: CDR1 SNHLY, CDR2 FYNNEI. Here the CDR3 reads CASSGWTVNQPQHF. In nucleotides, the CDR3 is TGTGCCAGCAGCGGCTGGACAGTCAATCAGCCCCAGCATTTT.

This chain joins TRBV6-6 and TRBJ2-1; D is tentatively TRBD1 or TRBD2 (7 bases each). Trimming took 7 bases from V and 7 from J, leaving 17 bases between them. The CDR3 consists of 14 residues. The germline V gene has CDR1 MNHNY and CDR2 SVGAGI (reference sequence). This CDR3 reads CASTNRGGGNEQFF. The CDR3 DNA reads TGTGCCAGCACCAACAGGGGAGGGGGGAATGAGCAGTTCTTC.

In the case of this clone: Other DNA sequences of this sample code for an identical CDR3. This chain joins TRBV5-1 and TRBJ2-1; 8 bases fit TRBD2. The CDR3 loop spans 15 amino acids. The germline V gene has CDR1 SGHRS and CDR2 YFSETQ. The junction had 6 bases not matched to a gene; V was cut back by 5 bases and J by 2 bases. CDR3 DNA sequence: TGCGCCAGCAGTCTGGCGGGGGGTGCCTACAATGAGCAGTTCTTC. Amino acid sequence: CASSLAGGAYNEQFF.

This chain links TRBV2 with TRBJ2-7; weak D call: TRBD1 (5 bases). The CDR3 sequence is 13 residues long. Deletions cut 6 bases from V and 3 bases from J, with 12 bases between. Germline CDR1 is SNHLY and CDR2 is FYNNEI. CDR3 sequence reads: CASRKETVYEQYF. As DNA, the CDR3 is TGTGCCAGCAGGAAGGAGACAGTCTACGAGCAGTACTTC.

V usage is TRBV5-1 and J usage is TRBJ2-5, with 11 bases lining up with TRBD2. V trimming: 0 bases; J trimming: 4 bases; junction bases outside the gene matches: 8. Germline V lookup: CDR1 SGHRS, CDR2 YFSETQ. CDR3 length: 17 residues. DNA for the CDR3: TGCGCCAGCAGCTTGGGATCGCTAGCGGGGGGAAGAGAGACCCAGTACTTC. Residues: CASSLGSLAGGRETQYF. The entire variable domain, with the rest obtained from reference TRBV5-1 and TRBJ2-5, is as follows: KAGVTQTPRYLIKTRGQQVTLSCSPISGHRSVSWYQQTPGQGLQFLFEYFSETQRNKGNFPGRFSGRQFSNSRSEMNVSTLELGDSALYLCASSLGSLAGGRETQYFGPGTRLLVL.

The V call is TRBV11-2, the J call TRBJ2-1; 8 bases line up with TRBD1. Germline V gene sequence: CDR1 SGHAT, CDR2 FQNNGV. The CDR3 is 12 amino acids. The V segment lost 7 bases and the J segment 14 bases; nucleotides outside the gene matches: 10. The CDR3 protein is CASKGQAQGEFF. CDR3 bases: TGTGCCAGCAAGGGACAGGCGCAAGGAGAGTTCTTC.

The chain couples TRBV9 to TRBJ2-3; 8 nucleotides match TRBD2. With 4 bases clipped from V and 1 base from J, the junction kept 2 bases outside the gene matches. The germline V gene has CDR1 SGDLS and CDR2 YYNGEE. The CDR3 has 14 residues. CDR3 sequence reads: CASSQAGGTDTQYF. As DNA, the CDR3 is TGTGCCAGCAGCCAAGCGGGGGGCACAGATACGCAGTATTTT.